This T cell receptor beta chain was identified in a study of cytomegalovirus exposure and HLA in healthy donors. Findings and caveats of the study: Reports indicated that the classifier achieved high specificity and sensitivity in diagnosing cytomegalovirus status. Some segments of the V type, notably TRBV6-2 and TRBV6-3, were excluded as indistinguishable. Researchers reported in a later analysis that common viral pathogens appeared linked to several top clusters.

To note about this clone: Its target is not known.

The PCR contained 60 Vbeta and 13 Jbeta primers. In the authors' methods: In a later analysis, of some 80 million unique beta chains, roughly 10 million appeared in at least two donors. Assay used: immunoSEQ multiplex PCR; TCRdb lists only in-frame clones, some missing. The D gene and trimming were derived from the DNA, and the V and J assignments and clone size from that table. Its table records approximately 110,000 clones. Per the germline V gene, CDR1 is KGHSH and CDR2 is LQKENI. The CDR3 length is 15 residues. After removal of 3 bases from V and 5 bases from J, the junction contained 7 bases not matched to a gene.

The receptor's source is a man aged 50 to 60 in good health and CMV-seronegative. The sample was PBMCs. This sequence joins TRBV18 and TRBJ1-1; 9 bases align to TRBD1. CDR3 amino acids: CASSPYRGPGTEAFF. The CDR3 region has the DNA TGTGCCAGCTCACCGTACAGGGGGCCAGGGACTGAAGCTTTCTTT.